Sequencing of this TCR beta chain was carried out in a study of CD8+ T cells in alopecia areata. Indicated treatment: oral pan-JAK inhibitor, 5-10 mg twice daily. Individuals with alopecia areata gave both lesional scalp punch biopsies and peripheral blood for collection. A word on this clone: Other nucleotide sequences from this sample produce the same CDR3.

TCR sequencing used cDNA made by reverse transcription of extracted RNA. Using immunoSEQ multiplex PCR, the repertoire was profiled, and TCRdb retains in-frame clones only, with some absent. The sample holds over 2,500 clones, around 85% seen once. Trimming took 0 bases from V and 7 from J, leaving 15 bases between them. This CDR3 contains 15 residues. Germline V CDR1 and CDR2: MNHNY, SVGAGI (reference sequence). The rearrangement links TRBV6-6 to TRBJ1-2; D is possibly TRBD1 (5 bases). The receptor's source is a human donor with alopecia areata. Sequencing used skin, obtained at week 24, from a patient treated with tofacitinib. CDR3 sequence: CASSYSSVGVGGYTF. CDR3 sequence (DNA): TGTGCCAGCAGTTACTCGTCCGTGGGGGTGGGTGGCTACACCTTC.